Below are 29 T cell receptor beta chains sequenced from a single sample in a study of radiation and T cells in renal cell carcinoma. Data came from immunoSEQ multiplex PCR; TCRdb stores just in-frame clones and leaves some out. Altogether over 90,000 clones are present, 75% to 85% being singletons, with the ten largest covering more than 7%. Regarding time point: blood 4 weeks post-SBRT, at nephrectomy. Treatment in this sample: 15 Gy SBRT to primary tumor, nephrectomy 4 weeks later. The specimen comprised blood, sampled from a patient whose treatment included radiotherapy and nephrectomy. The receptors come from a man in his 60s with renal cell carcinoma.

This chain links TRBV14 with TRBJ2-3; weak D call: TRBD1 (6 bases). Trimming pared 1 base from V and 0 bases from J, leaving 8 bases between. The CDR3 has 15 residues. Germline lookup yields CDR1 SGHDN and CDR2 FVKESK. The CDR3 region is CASSQGRGSTDTQYF. The CDR3 region has the DNA TGTGCCAGCAGCCAAGGCAGGGGAAGCACAGATACGCAGTATTTT.

The J gene is TRBJ2-3, the V gene TRBV5-1; 9 nucleotides line up with TRBD1. V shed 4 bases, J shed 4 bases, and the junction held 10 bases outside the gene matches. Germline assignment: CDR1 SGHRS and CDR2 YFSETQ. This CDR3 region has 16 residues. For the CDR3, the DNA is TGCGCCAGCAGCCCCTTACAGGGGGCCGGTCCAGATACGCAGTATTTT. Translation gives CASSPLQGAGPDTQYF.

The chain recombines TRBV4-3 with TRBJ1-6; maybe TRBD1 (6 bases). Germline lookup yields CDR1 LGHNA and CDR2 YSLEER. The CDR3 spans 14 residues. V was clipped by 4 bases and J by 8 bases, with 12 bases between them. In DNA form, the CDR3 reads TGCGCCAGCAGCCTACAGGGAGGAGATTCACCCCTCCACTTT. Protein: CASSLQGGDSPLHF.

This sequence joins TRBV7-9 and TRBJ2-1, with 8 bases fitting TRBD1. CDR1 is SEHNR, CDR2 FQNEAQ, per germline (reference sequence). V dropped 1 base and J dropped 0; count of bases not matched to a gene: 5. This CDR3 is built from 17 residues. CDR3 sequence reads: CASSLERTGSSYNEQFF. The CDR3 bases are TGTGCCAGCAGCTTAGAGCGGACAGGGAGCTCCTACAATGAGCAGTTCTTC.

This chain joins TRBV20-1 and TRBJ2-1; D not resolved. The CDR3 spans 10 residues. Per the germline V gene, CDR1 is DFQATT and CDR2 is SNEGSKA (reference sequence). The V end lost 3 bases, the J end lost 10 bases, and 7 bases lay between the germline ends. CDR3 bases: TGCAGTGCTAGTTCCATAGAGCAGTTCTTC. Its translation is CSASSIEQFF.

The CDR3 loop is CASKGVGDEQFF. As DNA, the CDR3 is TGTGCCAGCAAAGGAGTTGGGGATGAGCAGTTCTTC. J is TRBJ2-1 and V is TRBV6-6; D uncertain. CDR1 is MNHNY, CDR2 SVGAGI, per germline (reference sequence). With 7 bases removed from V and 8 bases from J, the gap between germline ends came to 12 bases. The CDR3 length is 12 residues.

The chain links TRBV4-2 to TRBJ2-3, with unresolved D. This CDR3 is 17 amino acids long. Looked up from germline, CDR1 is LGHNA and CDR2 is YNFKEQ. With 0 bases removed from V and 0 bases from J, the gap between germline ends came to 13 bases. CDR3 protein: CASSQDTRARSTDTQYF. DNA for the CDR3: TGTGCCAGCAGCCAAGATACAAGGGCCAGGAGCACAGATACGCAGTATTTT.

The chain carries TRBV5-8 and TRBJ2-5; 9 positions match TRBD1. The germline CDR1 and CDR2 sequences are SGHTS and YDEGEE. Unmatched junction bases numbered 4, after V lost 0 bases and J lost 4 bases. CDR3 length: 15 amino acids. DNA of the CDR3: TGTGCCAGCAGCTTGGTTCCGGACAGGGGAGAGACCCAGTACTTC. It encodes CASSLVPDRGETQYF.

V usage is TRBV18 and J usage is TRBJ1-4, with D tentatively TRBD1 (5 bases). CDR1 is KGHSH and CDR2 is LQKENI in the germline V gene. This CDR3 has 15 residues. The V end lost 3 bases, the J end lost 0 bases, and 8 bases lay between the germline ends. In DNA, the CDR3 is TGTGCCAGCTCACCCTCAGGGTCAACTAATGAAAAACTGTTTTTT. Translated: CASSPSGSTNEKLFF.

The chain couples TRBV28 to TRBJ1-5; D perhaps matches TRBD1 (6 bases). The germline V gene has CDR1 MDHEN and CDR2 SYDVKM. Trimming cost V 10 bases and J 9 bases, with 22 bases left between them. The CDR3 has 14 amino acids. The CDR3, as DNA: TGTGCCATTGGGGGGCAGGGGACGGACGGGCCCCAGCATTTT. Translated: CAIGGQGTDGPQHF.

The gene calls are TRBV5-1 and TRBJ2-7; possibly TRBD1 for D (6 bases). V lost 4 bases, J lost 0 bases, and 17 bases lay in between. Germline V CDR1 and CDR2: SGHRS, YFSETQ. The CDR3 runs to 16 residues. The CDR3 DNA reads as TGCGCCAGCAGCCCGGGGACATCCCCGAACTCCTACGAGCAGTACTTC. Translating it yields CASSPGTSPNSYEQYF.

This clone was observed a few times. This chain uses TRBV27 with TRBJ2-1; 12 positions agree with TRBD2. The V gene's germline CDR1 is MNHEY and CDR2 SMNVEV (reference sequence). The CDR3 is 18 residues long. V was clipped by 2 bases and J by 4 bases; unmatched bases: 9. The chain's CDR3 is CASSLILPLAGGYNEQFF. The DNA for the CDR3 is TGTGCCAGCAGTTTAATATTACCACTAGCGGGAGGTTACAATGAGCAGTTCTTC.

The chain links TRBV7-2 to TRBJ2-7; 10 bases line up with TRBD1. The germline V gene encodes CDR1 SGHTA and CDR2 FQGNSA. V was pared by 4 bases and J by 2 bases, with 2 bases of the junction left unmatched. There are 14 residues in the CDR3. Here the CDR3 reads CASSSGTGAYEQYF. The CDR3 DNA is TGTGCCAGCAGCTCCGGGACAGGGGCCTACGAGCAGTACTTC.

V gene TRBV7-8 combines with J gene TRBJ1-5; perhaps TRBD1 as D (5 bases). The CDR3 covers 14 residues. Trimming removed 1 base at V and 5 bases at J, with 9 bases between. The germline V gene encodes CDR1 SGHVS and CDR2 FQNEAQ. CDR3 residues: CASSLEGEYQPQHF. CDR3 sequence (DNA): TGTGCCAGCAGCTTAGAAGGGGAATATCAGCCCCAGCATTTT. The whole variable domain, filled in from reference TRBV7-8 and TRBJ1-5, reads GAGVSQSPRYKVAKRGQDVALRCDPISGHVSLFWYQQALGQGPEFLTYFQNEAQLDKSGLPSDRFFAERPEGSVSTLKIQRTQQEDSAVYLCASSLEGEYQPQHFGDGTRLSIL.

V usage is TRBV7-2 and J usage is TRBJ2-1, with TRBD1 identical over 10 bases. The CDR3 contains 15 residues. Looked up from germline, CDR1 is SGHTA and CDR2 is FQGNSA. Trimming at V came to 7 bases and at J to 9 bases, leaving 12 bases not matched to a gene. The CDR3 DNA follows: TGTGCCAGCAATCTAAAGGGGACAGGGGTTGGTGAGCAGTTCTTC. It codes for CASNLKGTGVGEQFF.

The chain carries TRBV7-2 and TRBJ2-3, with D hard to call. Germline lookup yields CDR1 SGHTA and CDR2 FQGNSA. CDR3 length equals 14 residues. Trimming took 3 bases from V and 3 from J, leaving 10 bases between them. As DNA, the CDR3 is TGTGCCAGCAGCTTGGTCCCGGGTACAGATACGCAGTATTTT. As protein: CASSLVPGTDTQYF.

The genes are TRBV5-1 and TRBJ1-2; possibly TRBD1 for D (5 bases). V was trimmed by 3 bases and J by 1 base, leaving 13 bases between them. The CDR3 consists of 15 residues. Germline V gene lookup returns CDR1 SGHRS and CDR2 YFSETQ. The chain's CDR3 is CASSSGPTFNYGYTF. For the CDR3, the DNA is TGCGCCAGCAGCTCGGGACCGACCTTTAACTATGGCTACACCTTC.

The gene calls are TRBV5-1 and TRBJ2-3; 10 bases map to TRBD1. CDR1 and CDR2 from the germline V gene are SGHRS and YFSETQ. V lost 0 bases and J lost 4; bases outside the gene matches: 11. The CDR3 runs 18 residues. The CDR3 loop reads CASSLAPPDDRGPDTQYF. The CDR3 DNA reads TGCGCCAGCAGCTTGGCCCCCCCGGACGACAGGGGGCCAGATACGCAGTATTTT.

This clone was found many times. Other DNA sequences of this sample code for an identical CDR3. The V and J genes are TRBV11-1 and TRBJ2-3, with 10 bases fitting TRBD1. In germline, CDR1 is SGHAT, CDR2 FQDESV (reference sequence). The V and J ends lost 7 bases and 1 base, in that order; junction bases with no gene match: 5. CDR3 length: 15 amino acids. CDR3 amino acids: CASTVTGGGTDTQYF. In DNA form, the CDR3 reads TGTGCCAGCACTGTGACAGGGGGCGGCACAGATACGCAGTATTTT.

The V gene is TRBV7-2, the J gene TRBJ1-2; D is uncertain. The germline V gene encodes CDR1 SGHTA and CDR2 FQGNSA. Deletions cut 1 base from V and 5 bases from J, with 8 bases between. This CDR3 has 13 amino acids. CDR3: CASSLGLGYGYTF. In nucleotides, the CDR3 is TGTGCCAGCAGCTTAGGGCTAGGGTATGGCTACACCTTC. Together with reference TRBV7-2 and TRBJ1-2, the CDR3 gives the full variable domain: GAGVSQSPSNKVTEKGKDVELRCDPISGHTALYWYRQSLGQGLEFLIYFQGNSAPDKSGLPSDRFSAERTGGSVSTLTIQRTQQEDSAVYLCASSLGLGYGYTFGSGTRLTVV.

The rearrangement links TRBV7-2 to TRBJ2-2, with TRBD1 matching 9 bases. Trimming took 5 bases from V and 4 from J; bases not matched to a gene: 2. This CDR3 spans 14 amino acids. Germline lookup yields CDR1 SGHTA and CDR2 FQGNSA. This CDR3 is CASSTGQGTGELFF. The CDR3 DNA reads as TGTGCCAGCAGCACGGGACAGGGCACCGGGGAGCTGTTTTTT. Full variable domain (remainder filled in from reference TRBV7-2 and TRBJ2-2): GAGVSQSPSNKVTEKGKDVELRCDPISGHTALYWYRQSLGQGLEFLIYFQGNSAPDKSGLPSDRFSAERTGGSVSTLTIQRTQQEDSAVYLCASSTGQGTGELFFGEGSRLTVL.

This clone was recorded a few times. The chain uses TRBV7-2 and TRBJ2-7, with 8 bases fitting TRBD2. This CDR3 is 15 amino acids long. J lost 4 bases, V lost 1 base, and 6 bases had no gene match. CDR1 and CDR2 (germline): SGHTA, FQGNSA. In nucleotides, the CDR3 is TGTGCCAGCAGCTTAGGGGGGACTAGGGGTTACGAGCAGTACTTC. Residues: CASSLGGTRGYEQYF.

The chain couples TRBV19 to TRBJ2-2, with 15 bases matching TRBD2. The CDR3 loop spans 21 amino acids. Trimming removed 3 bases from V and 5 bases from J; junction bases left unmatched: 16. CDR1 and CDR2 (germline): LNHDA, SQIVND (reference sequence). CDR3 region: CASSIFFRTSGRALGTGELFF. As DNA, the CDR3 is TGTGCCAGTAGTATTTTCTTTCGGACTAGCGGGAGGGCCCTCGGGACCGGGGAGCTGTTTTTT.

The chain links TRBV4-3 to TRBJ2-1, with 7 bases aligning to TRBD2. Germline CDR1 reads LGHNA; CDR2 reads YSLEER. The CDR3 extends over 19 amino acids. With 0 bases clipped from V and 4 bases from J, the junction kept 15 bases outside the gene matches. CDR3 nucleotides: TGCGCCAGCAGCCAAGAGCCCGTCCCTCTAGCGGCCATATACAATGAGCAGTTCTTC. Translated, it gives CASSQEPVPLAAIYNEQFF.

V gene TRBV28 combines with J gene TRBJ2-1; 11 bases line up with TRBD2. Germline CDR1 is MDHEN and CDR2 is SYDVKM. V lost 5 bases to trimming and J lost 6 bases; unmatched junction nucleotides: 6. The CDR3 contains 15 residues. The CDR3 here is CASSPSGTSGNEQFF. CDR3 bases: TGTGCCAGCAGTCCATCCGGGACTAGCGGCAATGAGCAGTTCTTC.

This chain links TRBV7-2 with TRBJ2-5; D is ambiguous. CDR3 length: 11 residues. V was shortened by 3 bases and J by 1 base, with 0 bases between the two germline ends. Germline CDR1 reads SGHTA; CDR2 reads FQGNSA. The CDR3 DNA reads as TGTGCCAGCAGCTTCCAAGAGACCCAGTACTTC. Its translation is CASSFQETQYF.

V gene TRBV10-3 combines with J gene TRBJ1-1, with 11 bases that match TRBD1. Germline lookup yields CDR1 ENHRY and CDR2 SYGVKD. The length of the CDR3 is 14 residues. With V trimmed by 2 bases and J by 7 bases, 3 bases remained unmatched. The CDR3, as DNA: TGTGCCATCAGTGAGGGGGACAGGGGGAATGAAGCTTTCTTT. Its protein is CAISEGDRGNEAFF.

The chain has TRBV5-6 and TRBJ2-1, with unresolved D. The CDR3 has 14 amino acids. CDR1 SGHDT and CDR2 YYEEEE come from the germline V gene. V was cut by 0 bases and J by 4 bases, with 8 bases left in between. CDR3 in amino acids: CASSLAPGYNEQFF. In DNA, the CDR3 is TGTGCCAGCAGCTTGGCCCCCGGGTACAATGAGCAGTTCTTC. Drawing the rest from reference TRBV5-6 and TRBJ2-1, the complete variable domain is DAGVTQSPTHLIKTRGQQVTLRCSPKSGHDTVSWYQQALGQGPQFIFQYYEEEERQRGNFPDRFSGHQFPNYSSELNVNALLLGDSALYLCASSLAPGYNEQFFGPGTRLTVL.

The chain couples TRBV2 to TRBJ1-4; D gene ambiguous. The CDR3 runs 13 residues. Trimming left V 7 bases short and J 7 bases short, with 13 bases between. Germline V lookup: CDR1 SNHLY, CDR2 FYNNEI. CDR3 sequence (DNA): TGTGCCAGCACCCTAAACCTCCCTGAAAAACTGTTTTTT. This sequence encodes CASTLNLPEKLFF.